The present T cell receptor (beta chain) was sequenced within a study of blood T cell repertoires in COVID-19. Background on the study: The United States, Italy and Spain were the sources of the acute and convalescent COVID-19 samples. PBMCs, B-cell-depleted T cells, or T cells provided the cDNA or gDNA that made up the material.

Per the authors' pipeline: By means of reference gene primer amplification, nucleated cell counts were estimated. Measured with immunoSEQ multiplex PCR; TCRdb has only the in-frame clones, and not every one. That table supplies the V and J calls and clone size; D and trimming were determined from the DNA. This table has about 62,000 clones, 80% to 90% appearing once. Germline V lookup: CDR1 SGHNT, CDR2 YYREEE (reference sequence). CDR3 length: 16 residues. The germline V and J ends were trimmed by 5 bases and 0 bases, with 15 bases remaining between them. Seattle patient enrollment occurred during active infection, with longitudinal follow-up thereafter.

The sample comprised peripheral blood. This TCR was sampled from a woman aged 55-75 years with COVID-19, enrolled during active disease. This chain uses TRBV5-4 with TRBJ2-1; possible D gene TRBD2, 5 bases. CDR3 nucleotides: TGTGCCAGCAGTCATGTCGGGGATAGCTCCTACAATGAGCAGTTCTTC. This encodes CASSHVGDSSYNEQFF.